These T cell receptor beta chains were read from a single sample in a study of shared clonotypes between healthy human individuals. Using immunoSEQ multiplex PCR, the repertoire was profiled, and TCRdb retains in-frame clones only, with some absent. The sample holds roughly 2.5 million clones; over 85% are singletons and the top ten take under 0.15%. What was sequenced was naive CD4+ T cells sorted from blood. The receptors come from a man in his late teens or twenties in good health. CDR3s include the opening cysteine and the closing phenylalanine or tryptophan. The D gene is left open where the match is weak. Where a row states a size, it is once, few, many or the class of an expanded clone; other rows omit it.

d_call	j_call	clone_size	v_call	cdr3_nt	cdr3_aa
TRBD1	TRBJ1-2	NA	TRBV19	TGTGCCAGTAGTATAGGCCCCGGGACAGGAGGTGGCTACACCTTC	CASSIGPGTGGGYTF
TRBD1	TRBJ1-2	NA	TRBV7-3	TGTGCCAGCAGCTTAAACCCAGCCGGGACAGGGGATAACTATGGCTACACCTTC	CASSLNPAGTGDNYGYTF
NA	TRBJ2-7	NA	TRBV11-2	TGTGCCAGCAGCTTTTTGCTCGGGAACGAGCAGTACTTC	CASSFLLGNEQYF
NA	TRBJ1-3	once	TRBV6-5	TGTGCCAGCAGTCAACAGCCCTTTGGAAACACCATATATTTT	CASSQQPFGNTIYF
NA	TRBJ1-1	NA	TRBV7-2	TGTGCCAGCAGCTTAGCGGGACTCGGGGACACTGAAGCTTTCTTT	CASSLAGLGDTEAFF
TRBD1	TRBJ1-6	NA	TRBV18	TGTGCCAGCTCACGGGACCCGGGACAGGGGACACCCCTCCACTTT	CASSRDPGQGTPLHF
TRBD1	TRBJ2-1	NA	TRBV7-8	TGTGCCAGCAGCTCTATCATGGACAGGACGATCTTC	CASSSIMDRTIF
NA	TRBJ1-1	NA	TRBV11-3	TGTGCCAGCAGCTCCTCAGGGGTTGAAGCTTTCTTT	CASSSSGVEAFF
NA	TRBJ2-5	NA	TRBV6-1	TGTGCCAGCAGCGCTGACAGGACGTTAGAGACCCAGTACTTC	CASSADRTLETQYF
TRBD1	TRBJ1-5	NA	TRBV6-5	TGTGCCAGCAGCCGACAGGGTCTGGGCAATCAGCCCCAGCATTTT	CASSRQGLGNQPQHF
NA	TRBJ2-7	once	TRBV18	TGTGCCAGCTCACCAGGGCACCAGGAGGGAGAGCAGTACTTC	CASSPGHQEGEQYF
NA	TRBJ2-3	NA	TRBV28	TGTGCCAGCAGTTATCGCGGGGTCTGGGCAGATACGCAGTATTTT	CASSYRGVWADTQYF
TRBD1	TRBJ2-7	NA	TRBV30	TGTGCCTGGAGTGGGGGGACAGGCGGCTACGAGCAGTACTTC	CAWSGGTGGYEQYF
NA	TRBJ1-3	NA	TRBV19	TGTGCCAGTAGTGTTTACAGGGCAACTGGAAACACCATATATTTT	CASSVYRATGNTIYF
NA	TRBJ1-3	NA	TRBV5-1	TGCGCCAGCAGCTTGGCCGGGGTAGGCTCTGGAAACACCATATATTTT	CASSLAGVGSGNTIYF
TRBD1	TRBJ2-7	few	TRBV2	TGTGCCAGCGGTGGAGCAGGGGGCAGGTACGAGCAGTACTTC	CASGGAGGRYEQYF
NA	TRBJ1-1	once	TRBV19	TGTGCCAGTAGTACTCCGGACAGATTGAACACTGAAGCTTTCTTT	CASSTPDRLNTEAFF
NA	TRBJ2-7	NA	TRBV6-5	TGTGCCAGCAGTTACGTATGGGGGACCTACGAGCAGTACTTC	CASSYVWGTYEQYF
NA	TRBJ2-3	NA	TRBV13	TGTGCCAGCAGATCGGCCGGGACAGATACGCAGTATTTT	CASRSAGTDTQYF
NA	TRBJ1-4	NA	TRBV6-1	TGTGCCAGCAGTGAAGGGGGGGCCCCGATTACAGCAACTAATGAAAAACTGTTTTTT	CASSEGGAPITATNEKLFF
NA	TRBJ1-6	NA	TRBV25-1	TGTGCCAGCAGTCCCCCCCAAGTCGGCTATAATTCACCCCTCCACTTT	CASSPPQVGYNSPLHF
TRBD1	TRBJ2-1	NA	TRBV29-1	TGCAGCGTTGAAGAAATGACAGGGGGCATGGATGAGCAGTTCTTC	CSVEEMTGGMDEQFF
TRBD1	TRBJ2-2	NA	TRBV7-9	TGTGCCAGCAGCTCGACCGGGACAGGGGGCGCCGACACCGGGGAGCTGTTTTTT	CASSSTGTGGADTGELFF
NA	TRBJ2-3	NA	TRBV5-4	TGTGCCAGCAGCTTGGATCACAGGGCGGAAGATACGCAGTATTTT	CASSLDHRAEDTQYF
NA	TRBJ2-5	NA	TRBV5-1	TGCGCCAGCAGCTTGGACCCGGTGTCTCGGGAGACCCAGTACTTC	CASSLDPVSRETQYF
TRBD2	TRBJ2-1	NA	TRBV7-6	TGTGCCAGCAGCTTGGGGGGGTCCAGCTCCTACAATGAGCAGTTCTTC	CASSLGGSSSYNEQFF
TRBD1	TRBJ1-3	NA	TRBV28	TGTGCCAGCAGTTTACGGGACAGCTTGTTCACCATATATTTT	CASSLRDSLFTIYF
NA	TRBJ1-3	NA	TRBV21-1	TGTGCCAGCAGCGAGAGGCCTGGAAACACCATATATTTT	CASSERPGNTIYF
NA	TRBJ2-7	NA	TRBV10-3	TGTGCCATCAGTGATGAGGACACTGTAGGCTACGAGCAGTACTTC	CAISDEDTVGYEQYF
TRBD1	TRBJ2-7	once	TRBV30	TGTGCCTGGAGTGCCGGGACAGAGTACGAGCAGTACTTC	CAWSAGTEYEQYF
NA	TRBJ1-1	NA	TRBV18	TGTGCCAGCTCACCGTCGGGGGGTACGACTGAAGCTTTCTTT	CASSPSGGTTEAFF
TRBD2	TRBJ2-1	NA	TRBV30	TGTGCCTGGAGCGGGGGACTAGCGGGCAATGAGCAGTTCTTC	CAWSGGLAGNEQFF
TRBD2	TRBJ2-2	NA	TRBV10-3	TGTGCCATCTCAGCGGGGGGGAACACCGGGGAGCTGTTTTTT	CAISAGGNTGELFF
TRBD2	TRBJ2-1	NA	TRBV30	TGTGCCTGGAGCCCGGGACTAGCGGCCTATCGTCAGTTCTTC	CAWSPGLAAYRQFF
TRBD1	TRBJ2-2	NA	TRBV10-3	TGTGCCATCAGTTGGGGACAGGGGGGCACCGGGGAGCTGTTTTTT	CAISWGQGGTGELFF
NA	TRBJ2-7	NA	TRBV6-1	TGTGCCAGCAGGGGTCGGACAGCAGACGGCGACGAGCAGTACTTC	CASRGRTADGDEQYF
NA	TRBJ2-7	once	TRBV18	TGTGCCAGCTCACCACCGTACGGAGCCTACGAGCAGTACTTC	CASSPPYGAYEQYF
TRBD1	TRBJ2-1	NA	TRBV6-1	TGTGCCAGCAGTCCGGACAGGGGACAGTTCTTC	CASSPDRGQFF
NA	TRBJ2-3	NA	TRBV7-2	TGTGCCAGCAGCTTAGATTGGGGCTCGGACACAGATACGCAGTATTTT	CASSLDWGSDTDTQYF
TRBD2	TRBJ2-1	NA	TRBV11-2	TGTGCCAGCAGCGCGGGACTAGCGCTGTCCTACAATGAGCAGTTCTTC	CASSAGLALSYNEQFF
NA	TRBJ1-2	NA	TRBV6-5	TGTGCCAGCAGGTCCCCGCCACAGCCCTCCTATGGCTACACCTTC	CASRSPPQPSYGYTF
TRBD2	TRBJ2-4	NA	TRBV10-3	TGTGCCATCAGTGAGTCGAGACGGGGGGATGGGGTAAACATTCAGTACTTC	CAISESRRGDGVNIQYF
NA	TRBJ1-1	NA	TRBV12-5	TGTGCTAGTGGTCCGCGATGGGGGGCCTCAGCTTTCTTT	CASGPRWGASAFF
NA	TRBJ2-1	NA	TRBV7-6	TGTGCCAGCAGCTTAGGTATTTTAACGGACTACAATGAGCAGTTCTTC	CASSLGILTDYNEQFF
NA	TRBJ2-3	NA	TRBV30	TGTGCCTGGAGGGATTGGACTAGCACAGATACGCAGTATTTT	CAWRDWTSTDTQYF